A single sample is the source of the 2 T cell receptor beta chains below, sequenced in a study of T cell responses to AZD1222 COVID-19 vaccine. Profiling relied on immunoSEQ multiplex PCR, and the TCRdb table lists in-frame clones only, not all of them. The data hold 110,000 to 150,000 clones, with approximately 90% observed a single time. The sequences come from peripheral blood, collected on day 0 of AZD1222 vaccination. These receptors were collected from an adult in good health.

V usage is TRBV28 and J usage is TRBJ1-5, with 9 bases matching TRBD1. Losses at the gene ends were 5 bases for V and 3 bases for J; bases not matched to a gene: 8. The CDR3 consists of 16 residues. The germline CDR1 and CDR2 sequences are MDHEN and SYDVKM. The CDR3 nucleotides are TGTGCCAGCAGTCCAGGGACAGGGATTGACAATCAGCCCCAGCATTTT. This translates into CASSPGTGIDNQPQHF.

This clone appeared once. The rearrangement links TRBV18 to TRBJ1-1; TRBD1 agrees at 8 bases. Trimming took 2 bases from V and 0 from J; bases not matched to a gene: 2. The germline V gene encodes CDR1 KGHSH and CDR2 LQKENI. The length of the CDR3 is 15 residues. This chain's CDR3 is CASSPGQGMNTEAFF. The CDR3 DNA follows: TGTGCCAGCTCACCAGGACAGGGAATGAACACTGAAGCTTTCTTT.